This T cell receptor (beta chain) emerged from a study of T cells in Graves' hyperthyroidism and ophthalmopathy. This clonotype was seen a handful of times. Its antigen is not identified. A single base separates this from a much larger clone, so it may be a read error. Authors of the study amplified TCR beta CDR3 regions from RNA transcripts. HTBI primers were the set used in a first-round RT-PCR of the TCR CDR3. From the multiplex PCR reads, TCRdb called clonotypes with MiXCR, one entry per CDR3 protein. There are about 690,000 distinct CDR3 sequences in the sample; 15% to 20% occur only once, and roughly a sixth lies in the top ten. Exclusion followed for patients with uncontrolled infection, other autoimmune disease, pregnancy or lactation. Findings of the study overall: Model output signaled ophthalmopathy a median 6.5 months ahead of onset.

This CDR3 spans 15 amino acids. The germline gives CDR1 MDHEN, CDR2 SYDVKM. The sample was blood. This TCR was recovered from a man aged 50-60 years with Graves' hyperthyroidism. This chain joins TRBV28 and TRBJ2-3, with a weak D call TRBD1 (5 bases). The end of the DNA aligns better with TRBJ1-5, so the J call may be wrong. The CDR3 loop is CASSSAGTSGITQHF. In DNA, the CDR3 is TGTGCCAGCAGCTCTGCCGGGACTAGCGGGATTACGCAGCATTTT.